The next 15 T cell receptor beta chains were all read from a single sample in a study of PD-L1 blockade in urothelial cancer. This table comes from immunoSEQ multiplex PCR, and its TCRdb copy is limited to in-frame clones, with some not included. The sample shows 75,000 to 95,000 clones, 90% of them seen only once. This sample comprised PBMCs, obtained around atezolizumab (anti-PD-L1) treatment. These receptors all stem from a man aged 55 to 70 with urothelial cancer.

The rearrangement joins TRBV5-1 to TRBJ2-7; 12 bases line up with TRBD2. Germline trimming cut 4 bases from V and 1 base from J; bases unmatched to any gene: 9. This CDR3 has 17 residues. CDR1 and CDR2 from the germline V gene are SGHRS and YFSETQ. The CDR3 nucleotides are TGCGCCAGCAGCCTAGGACTAGCGGGAACGTTTTCCTACGAGCAGTACTTC. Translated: CASSLGLAGTFSYEQYF.

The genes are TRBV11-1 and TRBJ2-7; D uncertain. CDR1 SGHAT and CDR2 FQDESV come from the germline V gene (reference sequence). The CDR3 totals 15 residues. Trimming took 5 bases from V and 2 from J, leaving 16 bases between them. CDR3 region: CASSPTETGTYEQYF. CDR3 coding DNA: TGTGCCAGCAGCCCAACCGAGACTGGCACCTACGAGCAGTACTTC.

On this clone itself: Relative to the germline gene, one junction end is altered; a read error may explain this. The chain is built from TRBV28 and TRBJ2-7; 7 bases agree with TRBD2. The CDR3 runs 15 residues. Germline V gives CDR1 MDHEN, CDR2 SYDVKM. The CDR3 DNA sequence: TGTGCCAGCACAGTGTCGGGGGGTACCTCCCACGAGCAGTACTTC. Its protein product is CASTVSGGTSHEQYF.

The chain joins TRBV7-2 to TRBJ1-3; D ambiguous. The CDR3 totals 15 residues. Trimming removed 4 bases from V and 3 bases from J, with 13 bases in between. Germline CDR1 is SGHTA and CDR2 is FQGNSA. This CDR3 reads CASSSAGSGGNTIYF. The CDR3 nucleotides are TGTGCCAGCAGCTCGGCGGGATCGGGTGGAAACACCATATATTTT.

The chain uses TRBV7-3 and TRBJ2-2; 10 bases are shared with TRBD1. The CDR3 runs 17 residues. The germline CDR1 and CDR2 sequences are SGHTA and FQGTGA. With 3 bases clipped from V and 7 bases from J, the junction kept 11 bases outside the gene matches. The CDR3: CASSLRGQGKQGGELFF. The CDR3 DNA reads TGTGCCAGCAGCTTGCGGGGACAGGGGAAGCAAGGCGGGGAGCTGTTTTTT. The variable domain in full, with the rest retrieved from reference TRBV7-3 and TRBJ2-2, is GAGVSQTPSNKVTEKGKYVELRCDPISGHTALYWYRQSLGQGPEFLIYFQGTGAADDSGLPNDRFFAVRPEGSVSTLKIQRTERGDSAVYLCASSLRGQGKQGGELFFGEGSRLTVL.

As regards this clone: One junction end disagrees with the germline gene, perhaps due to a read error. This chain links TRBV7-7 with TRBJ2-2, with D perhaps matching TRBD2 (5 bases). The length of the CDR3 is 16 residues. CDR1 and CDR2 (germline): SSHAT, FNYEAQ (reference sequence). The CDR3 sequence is CASSMLPAVNTGELFF. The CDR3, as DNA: TGTGCTAGCAGCATGTTGCCAGCGGTTAACACCGGGGAGCTGTTTTTT.

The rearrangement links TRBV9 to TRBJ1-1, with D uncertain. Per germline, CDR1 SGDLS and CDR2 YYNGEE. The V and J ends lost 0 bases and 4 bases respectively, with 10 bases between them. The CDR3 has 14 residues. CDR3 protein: CASSVGGDLTEAFF. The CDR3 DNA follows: TGTGCCAGCAGCGTAGGTGGAGACCTCACTGAAGCTTTCTTT.

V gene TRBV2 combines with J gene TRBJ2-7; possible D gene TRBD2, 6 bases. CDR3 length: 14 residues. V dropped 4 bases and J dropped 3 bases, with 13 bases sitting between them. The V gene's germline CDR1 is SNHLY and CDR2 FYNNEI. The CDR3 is CASSVEGLRYEQYF. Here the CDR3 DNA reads TGTGCCAGCAGTGTGGAGGGACTCCGCTACGAGCAGTACTTC. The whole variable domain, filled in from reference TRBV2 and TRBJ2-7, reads EPEVTQTPSHQVTQMGQEVILRCVPISNHLYFYWYRQILGQKVEFLVSFYNNEISEKSEIFDDQFSVERPDGSNFTLKIRSTKLEDSAMYFCASSVEGLRYEQYFGPGTRLTVT.

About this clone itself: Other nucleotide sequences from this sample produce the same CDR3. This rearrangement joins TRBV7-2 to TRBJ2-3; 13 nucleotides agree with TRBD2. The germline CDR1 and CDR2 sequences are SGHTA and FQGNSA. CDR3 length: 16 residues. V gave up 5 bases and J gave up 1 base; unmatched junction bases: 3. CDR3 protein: CASSTGLAGRTDTQYF. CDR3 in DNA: TGTGCCAGCAGCACGGGACTAGCGGGGCGCACAGATACGCAGTATTTT.

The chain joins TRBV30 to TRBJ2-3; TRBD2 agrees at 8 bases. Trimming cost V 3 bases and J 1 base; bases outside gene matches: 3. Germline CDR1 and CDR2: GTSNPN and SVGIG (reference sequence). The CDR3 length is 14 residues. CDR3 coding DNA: TGTGCCTGGAGGTCCGGGGGGGGCACAGATACGCAGTATTTT. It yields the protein CAWRSGGGTDTQYF.

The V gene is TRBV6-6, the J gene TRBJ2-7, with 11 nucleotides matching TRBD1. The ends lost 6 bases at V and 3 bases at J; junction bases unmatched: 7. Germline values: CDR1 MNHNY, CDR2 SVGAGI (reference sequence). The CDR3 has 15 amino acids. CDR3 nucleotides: TGTGCCAGCAGAAGGGGACAGGGGGTTTTCTACGAGCAGTACTTC. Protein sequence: CASRRGQGVFYEQYF.

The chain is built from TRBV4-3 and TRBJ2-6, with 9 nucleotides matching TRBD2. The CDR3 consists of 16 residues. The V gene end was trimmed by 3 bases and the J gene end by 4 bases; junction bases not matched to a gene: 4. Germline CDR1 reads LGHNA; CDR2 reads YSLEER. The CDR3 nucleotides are TGCGCCAGCAGCCAGAGCGGGAGGAGGGGGGCCAACGTCCTGACTTTC. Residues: CASSQSGRRGANVLTF.

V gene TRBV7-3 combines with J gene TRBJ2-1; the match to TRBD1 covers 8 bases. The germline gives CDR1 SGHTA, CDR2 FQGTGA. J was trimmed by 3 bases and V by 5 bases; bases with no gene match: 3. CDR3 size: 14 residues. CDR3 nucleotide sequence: TGTGCCAGCAGCCCGGACAGGGACTACAATGAGCAGTTCTTC. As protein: CASSPDRDYNEQFF.

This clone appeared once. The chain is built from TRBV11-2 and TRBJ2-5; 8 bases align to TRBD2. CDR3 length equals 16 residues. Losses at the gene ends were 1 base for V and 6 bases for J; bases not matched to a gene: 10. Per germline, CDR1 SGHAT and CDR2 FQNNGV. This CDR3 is CASSLGTGTGGKTQYF. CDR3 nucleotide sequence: TGTGCCAGCAGCTTAGGGACCGGGACGGGGGGGAAGACCCAGTACTTC. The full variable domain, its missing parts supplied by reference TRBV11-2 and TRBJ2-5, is EAGVAQSPRYKIIEKRQSVAFWCNPISGHATLYWYQQILGQGPKLLIQFQNNGVVDDSQLPKDRFSAERLKGVDSTLKIQPAKLEDSAVYLCASSLGTGTGGKTQYFGPGTRLLVL.

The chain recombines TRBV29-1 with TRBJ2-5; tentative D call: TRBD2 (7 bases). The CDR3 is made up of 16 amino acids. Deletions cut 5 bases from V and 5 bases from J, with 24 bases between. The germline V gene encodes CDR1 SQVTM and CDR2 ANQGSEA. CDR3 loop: CSVHGGGGTPGETQYF. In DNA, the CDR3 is TGCAGCGTTCATGGCGGGGGCGGAACCCCAGGCGAGACCCAGTACTTC.